These T cell receptor beta chains were read from a single sample in a study of OX40 agonist ivuxolimab in advanced cancers. Only in-frame clones appear in the TCRdb table, and some are missing; sequencing was by immunoSEQ multiplex PCR. The sample comprises 65,000 to 90,000 clones, approximately 85% of which are singletons, and 0.61% rests with the top ten. The sequences come from CD4+ or CD8+ T cells sorted from blood, collected in a trial of the OX40 agonist ivuxolimab. The receptors shown here come from an adult with an advanced solid tumor such as melanoma, head and neck, liver or kidney cancer. The CDR3 runs from the conserved cysteine through the conserved F or W. The D gene is left open where the match is weak. Where a row states a size, it is once, few, many or the class of an expanded clone; other rows omit it.

clone_size,v_call,j_call,d_call,cdr3_nt,cdr3_aa
NA,TRBV5-4,TRBJ2-7,TRBD1,TGTGCCAGCAGCTCACGACAGGGGGCGCGCTACGAGCAGTACTTC,CASSSRQGARYEQYF
once,TRBV7-2,TRBJ1-4,NA,TGTGCCAGCAGCTTCCAGGGAGGCCCAAGTGGTGAAAAACTGTTTTTT,CASSFQGGPSGEKLFF
NA,TRBV7-9,TRBJ2-7,TRBD1,TGTGCCAGCAGCTTGTCACAGGGGCTCGACTACGAGCAGTACTTC,CASSLSQGLDYEQYF
few,TRBV9,TRBJ2-2,TRBD2,TGTGCCAGCAATGGCGGGGGGACCGGGGAGCTGTTTTTT,CASNGGGTGELFF
NA,TRBV30,TRBJ1-5,TRBD1,TGTGCATATCAGGGGGGGGGCAATCAGCCCCAGCATTTT,CAYQGGGNQPQHF
few,TRBV19,TRBJ1-5,TRBD1,TGTGCCAGTAGTAGCCCCCCCGGGACAGGGCGCAGCAATCAGCCCCAGCATTTT,CASSSPPGTGRSNQPQHF
NA,TRBV7-2,TRBJ1-3,NA,TGTGCCAGCAGCCTCGGGACGGTGGGTTCAGGAAACACCATATATTTT,CASSLGTVGSGNTIYF
NA,TRBV19,TRBJ1-6,TRBD1,TGTGCCAGTAGTATCTCCCAAGGGGGCGCAAATTCACCCCTCCACTTT,CASSISQGGANSPLHF
NA,TRBV27,TRBJ1-5,TRBD1,TGTGCCAGCAGTTTAAGACAGGGAAGCCAGCCCCAGCATTTT,CASSLRQGSQPQHF
NA,TRBV7-9,TRBJ2-1,TRBD2,TGTGCCAGCAGCTTAATAGCGGGGGGCGGGGATGAGCAGTTCTTC,CASSLIAGGGDEQFF
NA,TRBV6-4,TRBJ2-3,NA,TGTGCCAGCAGTATGGCAGGCCACCACACAGATACGCAGTATTTT,CASSMAGHHTDTQYF
NA,TRBV30,TRBJ2-3,TRBD2,TGTGCCTGGAGTGGTGCGGGGGGGCTTATAGATACGCAGTATTTT,CAWSGAGGLIDTQYF
NA,TRBV6-6,TRBJ1-1,TRBD1,TGTGCCAGCAGTTACGGACAGGGGCTGAACACTGAAGCTTTCTTT,CASSYGQGLNTEAFF
NA,TRBV5-6,TRBJ1-3,TRBD1,TGTGCCAGCAGCCCAGGGGGCCCCGGAAACACCATATATTTT,CASSPGGPGNTIYF
NA,TRBV11-2,TRBJ2-2,NA,TGTGCCAGCAGCTTAGGCCACGGGAGCCCCACCGGGGAGCTGTTTTTT,CASSLGHGSPTGELFF
once,TRBV6-5,TRBJ1-1,NA,TGTGCCAGCAGTTCACTGATACGAGCTTTCTTT,CASSSLIRAFF
NA,TRBV13,TRBJ2-7,NA,TGTGCCAGCAGCGAGAGGCCTCTAGGCGAGCAGTACTTC,CASSERPLGEQYF
NA,TRBV2,TRBJ2-3,TRBD2,TGTGCCAGCAGTCCGGGACTAGCGGGAGCAGATACGCAGTATTTT,CASSPGLAGADTQYF
NA,TRBV7-2,TRBJ2-3,NA,TGTGCCAGCAGCCCCTACGGCGCTAGCACAGATACGCAGTATTTT,CASSPYGASTDTQYF
NA,TRBV6-5,TRBJ1-2,NA,TGTGCCAGCAGTTACCCGATTGGGGGGAGCCTCTATGGCTACACCTTC,CASSYPIGGSLYGYTF
NA,TRBV19,TRBJ1-5,NA,TGTGCCAGTGTCCGGGACTCCAGGCGAAGCAATCAGCCCCAGCATTTT,CASVRDSRRSNQPQHF
NA,TRBV23-1,TRBJ2-7,NA,TGCGCCAGCAGTCCTGGACATGGCTCCTACGAGCAGTACTTC,CASSPGHGSYEQYF
NA,TRBV15,TRBJ2-5,NA,TGTGCCACCAGCAGAGATGTCGGAGAGACCCAGTACTTC,CATSRDVGETQYF
NA,TRBV6-1,TRBJ2-1,NA,TGTGCCAGCAGCGAAGCCCTGGAGAATGAGCAGTTCTTC,CASSEALENEQFF
NA,TRBV19,TRBJ2-5,NA,TGTGCCAGTAGTATGGGTCGAGGACCACCAACGGAGACCCAGTACTTC,CASSMGRGPPTETQYF
NA,TRBV19,TRBJ2-3,TRBD2,TGTGCCACCGGGACTAGCGGGGGTCTATATACGCAGTATTTT,CATGTSGGLYTQYF
few,TRBV2,TRBJ1-2,NA,TGTGCCAGCAGTGAGTCCGGGAATGGCTACACCTTC,CASSESGNGYTF
NA,TRBV19,TRBJ2-1,TRBD1,TGTGCCAGTAGTATTAGCTGGACAGGGGACAATGAGCAGTTCTTC,CASSISWTGDNEQFF
NA,TRBV7-2,TRBJ2-6,NA,TGTGCCAGCAGCATCTCTCGTCAGGGGACTGGGGCCAACGTCCTGACTTTC,CASSISRQGTGANVLTF
NA,TRBV5-1,TRBJ2-5,NA,TGCGCCAGCAGCTTGGCCCCGGGGAGGGAGACCCAGTACTTC,CASSLAPGRETQYF
NA,TRBV10-3,TRBJ1-1,NA,TGTGCCATCGCTGTGGGGAACACTGAAGCTTTCTTT,CAIAVGNTEAFF
NA,TRBV7-9,TRBJ2-2,NA,TGTGCCAGCAGCCGACTTACGGGGAACACCGGGGAGCTGTTTTTT,CASSRLTGNTGELFF
NA,TRBV2,TRBJ2-2,NA,TGTGCCAGCAGGGAGGACACGTTCACCGGGGAGCTGTTTTTT,CASREDTFTGELFF
NA,TRBV5-1,TRBJ2-1,NA,TGCGCCAGCACCACAGGGATAAGCTCCTACAATGAGCAGTTCTTC,CASTTGISSYNEQFF
NA,TRBV5-4,TRBJ1-3,TRBD1,TGTGCCAGCAGCTACGGACAGGGGGTCGGCACCATATATTTT,CASSYGQGVGTIYF
NA,TRBV5-1,TRBJ2-2,TRBD1,TGCGCCAGCAGCTTTGGGGACAGGGGCGACGGGGAGCTGTTTTTT,CASSFGDRGDGELFF
NA,TRBV4-1,TRBJ2-3,NA,TGCGCCAGCAGCCAGCGGGGGGACAGGGAAGCGGATACGCAGTATTTT,CASSQRGDREADTQYF
NA,TRBV5-4,TRBJ2-7,NA,TGTGCCAGCAGCTTGGCTCAGACGCTGGGGGGGCAGTACTTC,CASSLAQTLGGQYF
NA,TRBV30,TRBJ1-4,NA,TGTGCCCATAAGGGCGAGGGATTAAATGAAAAACTGTTTTTT,CAHKGEGLNEKLFF
NA,TRBV6-5,TRBJ1-1,NA,TGTGCCAGCAGTTACGAATCCCAGGGGTTAACTGAAGCTTTCTTT,CASSYESQGLTEAFF
few,TRBV7-3,TRBJ2-1,TRBD2,TGTGCCAGCAGCTTACGGCGGGGGGACTCCTACAATGAGCAGTTCTTC,CASSLRRGDSYNEQFF
once,TRBV5-1,TRBJ2-1,NA,TGCGCCAGCAGCCCGACAGTCGGGTCGGAGCAGTTCTTC,CASSPTVGSEQFF
NA,TRBV6-1,TRBJ2-1,TRBD2,TGTGCCAGCGGTAGCGGGGGGTGGAGCAATGAGCAGTTCTTC,CASGSGGWSNEQFF
NA,TRBV27,TRBJ1-5,TRBD1,TGTGCCAGCAGTCCGCGGACAGGGCCCAATCAGCCCCAGCATTTT,CASSPRTGPNQPQHF
NA,TRBV7-3,TRBJ1-3,NA,TGTGCCAGCAGCTTGGGGGACGGAAACACCATATATTTT,CASSLGDGNTIYF
NA,TRBV6-5,TRBJ1-5,NA,TGTGCCAGCAGCCCCCCTAATCAGCCCCAGCATTTT,CASSPPNQPQHF
NA,TRBV19,TRBJ1-2,TRBD1,TGTGCCACCGCCCGGGACAGGGGTTACGGCTACACCTTC,CATARDRGYGYTF
NA,TRBV12-5,TRBJ1-5,TRBD1,TGTGCTAGCGAACAATACAGGGGAGGGAGAGGCAATCAGCCCCAGCATTTT,CASEQYRGGRGNQPQHF